A single sample is the source of the 21 T cell receptor beta chains below, sequenced in a study of T-cell reconstitution after alpha-beta-depleted transplantation in children. TCRbeta library construction was performed incorporating unique molecular identifiers. TCRdb processed the PCR reads anew with MiXCR; each CDR3 protein has one entry. The table records roughly 220,000 distinct CDR3 sequences, around 12% of them present only once. The sequenced sample was PBMCs from the stem cell graft donor, obtained from the stem cell graft. These receptors all stem from a human donor who donated a stem cell graft to a child with acute lymphoblastic leukemia.

This clonotype was seen only a few times. V usage is TRBV7-9 and J usage is TRBJ2-2, with 8 bases that match TRBD2. Germline V CDR1 and CDR2: SEHNR, FQNEAQ (reference sequence). Trimming took 5 bases from V and 1 from J; bases not matched to a gene: 9. The length of the CDR3 is 17 residues. The CDR3 region is CASSRGRSGLNTGELFF. Here the CDR3 DNA reads TGTGCCAGCAGCCGCGGGAGGTCAGGACTGAACACCGGGGAGCTGTTTTTT.

This clonotype was detected many times. J is TRBJ1-1 and V is TRBV12-3 or TRBV12-4; TRBD1 matches 7 bases. V trimming: 5 bases; J trimming: 8 bases; junction bases outside the gene matches: 20. This CDR3 has 17 amino acids. CDR3 bases: TGTGCCAGCAGTAGGCCCGGGGACAGTAAAGCCCGTGGAGAAGCTTTCTTT. Translated, it gives CASSRPGDSKARGEAFF.

The sample holds many counts of this clonotype. The chain employs TRBV20-1 and TRBJ2-3, with D tentatively TRBD2 (6 bases). Per the germline V gene, CDR1 is DFQATT and CDR2 is SNEGSKA (reference sequence). V shed 5 bases and J shed 2 bases, with 23 bases lying between them. This CDR3 region has 17 residues. The CDR3 nucleotides are TGCAGTGCTGTAGGAGGGGACCGGGATATTATCACAGATACGCAGTATTTT. It yields the protein CSAVGGDRDIITDTQYF.

This clonotype was recorded at least ten times. CDR3 DNA sequence: TGCAGTGCTAGGTGGGCGCAGGAGGTTGTCACAGATACGCAGTATTTT. It is translated as CSARWAQEVVTDTQYF. The chain combines TRBV20-1 with TRBJ2-3, with D possibly TRBD2 on 5 matching bases. V dropped 3 bases and J dropped 2 bases, with 18 bases sitting between them. CDR3 length: 16 residues. Germline CDR1 and CDR2: DFQATT and SNEGSKA (reference sequence).

This chain uses TRBV4-2 with TRBJ2-5, with TRBD2 identical over 8 bases. The CDR3 is 17 residues long. J lost 9 bases, V lost 8 bases, and 23 bases had no gene match. The germline CDR1 and CDR2 sequences are LGHNA and YNFKEQ. CDR3 region: CASGLGLAGRTQKAQYF. The CDR3 coding sequence is TGTGCCAGCGGCCTCGGGTTAGCGGGGCGGACCCAAAAGGCCCAGTACTTC.

Ten or more counts support this clonotype. The chain carries TRBV5-1 and TRBJ2-3, with D tentatively TRBD1 or TRBD2 (5 bases each). Germline loops: CDR1 SGHRS, CDR2 YFSETQ. The CDR3 runs to 14 residues. V was trimmed by 7 bases and J by 4 bases, leaving 16 bases between them. In DNA, the CDR3 is TGCGCCAGCCGGGGACCGGAGGCGCCAGATACGCAGTATTTT. Its protein product is CASRGPEAPDTQYF.

This clonotype has ten or more counts. The chain recombines TRBV7-2 with TRBJ2-3; TRBD2 matches at 8 bases. The CDR3 is made up of 18 amino acids. The V and J ends lost 2 bases and 6 bases, in that order; junction bases with no gene match: 16. Germline CDR1 is SGHTA and CDR2 is FQGNSA. CDR3 nucleotides: TGTGCCAGCAGCTTAACGCCGGGGACGGGAGGGCCCACGGATACGCAGTATTTT. Its protein product is CASSLTPGTGGPTDTQYF.

A word on this clonotype: A much larger clone lies one base from this, so it may be a read error. This chain joins TRBV9 and TRBJ1-2; 10 nucleotides agree with TRBD1. The CDR3 loop spans 13 amino acids. The ends lost 3 bases at V and 5 bases at J; junction bases unmatched: 1. Germline V CDR1 and CDR2: SGDLS, YYNGEE. This chain's CDR3 is CASSEGQGYGYTF. The CDR3 DNA reads as TGTGCCAGCAGCGAGGGACAGGGGTATGGCTACACCTTC.

This clonotype showed up many times. The chain uses TRBV6-5 and TRBJ1-5; D possibly corresponds to TRBD1 (5 bases). The CDR3 length is 14 residues. Germline V gene lookup returns CDR1 MNHEY and CDR2 SVGAGI. V lost 6 bases, J lost 8 bases, and 17 bases lay in between. DNA for the CDR3: TGTGCCAGCAGCCTGACCCAGGGAAGCAAGCCCCAGCATTTT. Translating gives CASSLTQGSKPQHF.

Many counts were recorded for this clonotype. The chain uses TRBV18 and TRBJ1-6, with D unresolved. The V gene lost 2 bases and the J gene lost 10 bases, with 15 bases spanning the gap. Germline-derived CDR1 and CDR2 are KGHSH and LQKENI. The CDR3 spans 15 residues. The CDR3 reads CASSPIKGLDSPLHF. For the CDR3, the DNA is TGTGCCAGCTCACCAATAAAGGGCTTAGACTCACCCCTCCACTTT.

This clonotype was detected ten times or more. The chain uses TRBV7-3 and TRBJ2-1, with 7 bases aligning to TRBD1. V lost 0 bases to trimming and J lost 7 bases; unmatched junction nucleotides: 12. The germline CDR1 and CDR2 sequences are SGHTA and FQGTGA. This CDR3 has 17 residues. The CDR3 bases are TGTGCCAGCAGCTTAACCGGGGACAGCCTCGTTGGGAATGAGCAGTTCTTC. As protein: CASSLTGDSLVGNEQFF.

This clonotype was seen many times. The rearrangement joins TRBV7-8 to TRBJ1-1; no firm D call. V was pared by 5 bases and J by 0 bases, with 10 bases between. This CDR3 has 14 amino acids. The V gene's germline CDR1 is SGHVS and CDR2 FQNEAQ. The chain's CDR3 is CASSPRFMNTEAFF. DNA of the CDR3: TGTGCCAGCAGCCCTCGATTTATGAACACTGAAGCTTTCTTT.

The sample holds many counts of this clonotype. The chain recombines TRBV5-1 with TRBJ1-2; maybe TRBD1 (5 bases). The CDR3 is 16 amino acids. The germline CDR1 and CDR2 sequences are SGHRS and YFSETQ. V shed 3 bases and J shed 7 bases, with 22 bases lying between them. CDR3 protein: CASSSLGDPGERGYTF. The CDR3 nucleotides are TGCGCCAGCAGCTCCCTTGGGGACCCGGGAGAGCGTGGCTACACCTTC.

Many counts were recorded for this clonotype. V and J are TRBV20-1 and TRBJ1-3; no reliable D call. The CDR3 has 15 amino acids. Germline-derived CDR1 and CDR2 are DFQATT and SNEGSKA (reference sequence). V was cut by 3 bases and J by 0 bases, with 12 bases left in between. CDR3 sequence (DNA): TGCAGTGCTAGTCACCCAGGCCTCTCTGGAAACACCATATATTTT. Translated, it gives CSASHPGLSGNTIYF.

The sample holds a few counts of this clonotype. J is TRBJ2-1 and V is TRBV5-4; tentative D call: TRBD1 (6 bases). Germline values: CDR1 SGHNT, CDR2 YYREEE (reference sequence). Trimming left V 4 bases short and J 7 bases short, with 12 bases between. The CDR3 consists of 13 residues. The CDR3 DNA reads as TGTGCCAGCAGCCCCCCGAGGGGGAATGAGCAGTTCTTC. Encoded protein: CASSPPRGNEQFF. The full variable domain, rest sourced from reference TRBV5-4 and TRBJ2-1, is ETGVTQSPTHLIKTRGQQVTLRCSSQSGHNTVSWYQQALGQGPQFIFQYYREEENGRGNFPPRFSGLQFPNYSSELNVNALELDDSALYLCASSPPRGNEQFFGPGTRLTVL.

In regard to this clonotype: A much bigger clone sits one base away, suggesting this may be a read error. The chain recombines TRBV10-3 with TRBJ2-3; D assignment may be TRBD1 or TRBD2 (5 bases each). CDR1 is ENHRY, CDR2 SYGVKD, per germline. The CDR3 spans 13 residues. The CDR3: CAISEGKRGVEDF. The CDR3 region has the DNA TGTGCCATCAGTGAGGGGAAGAGGGGTGTGGAGGATTTT.

This clonotype was seen ten or more times. This chain links TRBV12-3 or TRBV12-4 with TRBJ2-7, with 8 bases aligning to TRBD1. V gave up 4 bases and J gave up 6 bases; unmatched junction bases: 8. The CDR3 has 14 residues. CDR3 nucleotides: TGTGCCAGCAGTTGGACAGGGAGCGTCCTCGAGCAGTACTTC. It codes for CASSWTGSVLEQYF.

At least ten counts were recorded for this clonotype. In nucleotides, the CDR3 is TGCGCCAGCAGCTTGATGGAAAATCAGCCCCAGCATTTT. Protein: CASSLMENQPQHF. This chain joins TRBV5-1 and TRBJ1-5; D unclear. The germline V gene has CDR1 SGHRS and CDR2 YFSETQ. V gave up 1 base and J gave up 4 bases, with 6 bases separating them. CDR3 size: 13 residues.

There are many counts of this clonotype. The rearrangement uses TRBV12-3 or TRBV12-4 and TRBJ2-1; 11 bases match TRBD1. Losses at the gene ends were 5 bases for V and 6 bases for J; bases not matched to a gene: 9. This CDR3 contains 16 residues. The CDR3 DNA sequence: TGTGCCAGCAGTCCCAGGACAGGGGGCAAAGGCAATGAGCAGTTCTTC. Its translation is CASSPRTGGKGNEQFF.

The sample holds a few counts of this clonotype. An end of the junction does not agree with germline; a read error may underlie this. The chain is built from TRBV6-1 and TRBJ2-5, with 7 positions matching TRBD2. The CDR3 length is 13 residues. CDR1 is MNHNS and CDR2 is SASEGT in the germline V gene. The CDR3 is CGSQRGLAETQYF. The DNA for the CDR3 is TGTGGCAGCCAGCGGGGCTTAGCGGAGACCCAGTACTTC.

This chain uses TRBV28 with TRBJ2-1, with D hard to call. This CDR3 is built from 11 residues. The germline CDR1 and CDR2 sequences are MDHEN and SYDVKM. V lost 5 bases, J lost 8 bases, and 7 bases lay in between. The CDR3 coding sequence is TGTGCCAGCAGTGCGTACCATGAGCAGTTCTTC. Translated, it gives CASSAYHEQFF.